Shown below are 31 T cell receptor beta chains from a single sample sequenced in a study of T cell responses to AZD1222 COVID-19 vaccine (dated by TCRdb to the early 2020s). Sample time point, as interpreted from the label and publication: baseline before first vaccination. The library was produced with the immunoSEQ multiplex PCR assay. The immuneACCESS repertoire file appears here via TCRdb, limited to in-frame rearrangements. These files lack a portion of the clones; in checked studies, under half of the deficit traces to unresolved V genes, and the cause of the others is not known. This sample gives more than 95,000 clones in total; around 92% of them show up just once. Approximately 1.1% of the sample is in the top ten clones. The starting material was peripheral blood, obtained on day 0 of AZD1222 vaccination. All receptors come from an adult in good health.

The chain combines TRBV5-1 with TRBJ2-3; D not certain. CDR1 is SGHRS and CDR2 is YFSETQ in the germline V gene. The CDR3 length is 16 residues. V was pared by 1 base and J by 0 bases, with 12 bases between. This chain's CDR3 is CASSLFGGTSTDTQYF. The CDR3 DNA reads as TGCGCCAGCAGCTTGTTCGGCGGAACTAGCACAGATACGCAGTATTTT.

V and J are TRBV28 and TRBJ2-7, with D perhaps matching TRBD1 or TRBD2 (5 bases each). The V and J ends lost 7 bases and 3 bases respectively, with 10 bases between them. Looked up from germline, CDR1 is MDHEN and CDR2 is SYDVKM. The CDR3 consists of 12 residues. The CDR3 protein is CASTRGDYEQYF. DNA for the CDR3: TGTGCCAGCACCCGAGGGGACTACGAGCAGTACTTC.

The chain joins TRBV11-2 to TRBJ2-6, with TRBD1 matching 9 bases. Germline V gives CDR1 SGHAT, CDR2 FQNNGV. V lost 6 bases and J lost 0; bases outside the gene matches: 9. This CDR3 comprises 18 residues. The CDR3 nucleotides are TGTGCCAGCAGGGAGTACAGGGGGCAAGTCTCTGGGGCCAACGTCCTGACTTTC. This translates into CASREYRGQVSGANVLTF.

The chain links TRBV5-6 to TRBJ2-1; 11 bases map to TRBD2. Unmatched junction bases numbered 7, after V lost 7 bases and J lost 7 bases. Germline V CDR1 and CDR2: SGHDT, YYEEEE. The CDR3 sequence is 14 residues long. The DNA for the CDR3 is TGTGCCAGCCGAGTAGCGGGAGGGTGGAATGAGCAGTTCTTC. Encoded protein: CASRVAGGWNEQFF. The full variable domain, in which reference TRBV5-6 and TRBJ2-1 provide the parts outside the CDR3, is DAGVTQSPTHLIKTRGQQVTLRCSPKSGHDTVSWYQQALGQGPQFIFQYYEEEERQRGNFPDRFSGHQFPNYSSELNVNALLLGDSALYLCASRVAGGWNEQFFGPGTRLTVL.

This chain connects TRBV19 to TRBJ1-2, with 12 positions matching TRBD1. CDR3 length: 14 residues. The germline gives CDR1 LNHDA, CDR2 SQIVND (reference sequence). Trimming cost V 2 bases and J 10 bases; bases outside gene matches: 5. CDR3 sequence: CASSIPGQGAIYTF. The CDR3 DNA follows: TGTGCCAGTAGTATACCGGGACAGGGGGCAATCTACACCTTC.

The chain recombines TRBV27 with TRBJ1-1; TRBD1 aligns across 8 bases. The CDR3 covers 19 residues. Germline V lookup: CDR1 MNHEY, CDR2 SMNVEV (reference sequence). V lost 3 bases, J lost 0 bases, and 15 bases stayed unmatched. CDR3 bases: TGTGCCAGCAGTTTTTACGGCAGGGGGCTTCTTAAAATGAACACTGAAGCTTTCTTT. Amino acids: CASSFYGRGLLKMNTEAFF.

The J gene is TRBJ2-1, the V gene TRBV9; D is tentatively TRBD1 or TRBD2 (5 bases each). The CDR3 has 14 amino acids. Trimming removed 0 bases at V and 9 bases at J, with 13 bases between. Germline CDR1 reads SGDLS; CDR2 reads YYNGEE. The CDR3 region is CASSVGGAQVEQFF. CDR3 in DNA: TGTGCCAGCAGCGTAGGAGGGGCGCAGGTTGAGCAGTTCTTC.

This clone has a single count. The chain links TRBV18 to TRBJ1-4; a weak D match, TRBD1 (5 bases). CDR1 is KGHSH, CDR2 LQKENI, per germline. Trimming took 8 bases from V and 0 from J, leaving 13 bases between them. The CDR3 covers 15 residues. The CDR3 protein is CASAGTLATNEKLFF. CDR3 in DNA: TGTGCCAGCGCCGGGACGTTGGCAACTAATGAAAAACTGTTTTTT.

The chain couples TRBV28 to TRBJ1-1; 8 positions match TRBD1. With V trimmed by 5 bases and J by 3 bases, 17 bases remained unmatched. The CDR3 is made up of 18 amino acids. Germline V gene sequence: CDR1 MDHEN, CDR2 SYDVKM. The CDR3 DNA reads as TGTGCCAGCAGTCCCCCGGGACAGGCCACGCGGAGGGACACTGAAGCTTTCTTT. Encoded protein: CASSPPGQATRRDTEAFF.

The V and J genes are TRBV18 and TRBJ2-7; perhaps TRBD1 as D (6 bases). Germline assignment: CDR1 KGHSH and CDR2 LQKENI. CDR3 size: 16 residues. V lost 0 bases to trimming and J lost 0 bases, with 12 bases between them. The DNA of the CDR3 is TGTGCCAGCTCACCACCGACGGGCAGGGGCTCCTACGAGCAGTACTTC. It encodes CASSPPTGRGSYEQYF.

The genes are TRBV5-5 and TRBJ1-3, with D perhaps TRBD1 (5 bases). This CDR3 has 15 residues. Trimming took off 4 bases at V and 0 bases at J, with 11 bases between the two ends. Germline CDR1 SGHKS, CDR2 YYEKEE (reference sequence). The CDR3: CASSVSTVSGNTIYF. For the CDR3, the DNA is TGTGCCAGCAGCGTATCGACAGTCTCTGGAAACACCATATATTTT.

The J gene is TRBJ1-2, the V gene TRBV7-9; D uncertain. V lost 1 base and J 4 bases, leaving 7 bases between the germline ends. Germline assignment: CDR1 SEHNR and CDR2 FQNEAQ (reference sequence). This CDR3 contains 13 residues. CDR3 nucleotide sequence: TGTGCCAGCAGCTTAGAAGTAGCCTATGGCTACACCTTC. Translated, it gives CASSLEVAYGYTF.

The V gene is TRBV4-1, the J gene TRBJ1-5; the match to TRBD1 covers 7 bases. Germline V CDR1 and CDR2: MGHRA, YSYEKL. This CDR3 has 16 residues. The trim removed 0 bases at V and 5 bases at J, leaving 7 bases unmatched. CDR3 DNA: TGCGCCAGCAGCCAAGATTATTGGCAGGGGGATCAGCCCCAGCATTTT. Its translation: CASSQDYWQGDQPQHF.

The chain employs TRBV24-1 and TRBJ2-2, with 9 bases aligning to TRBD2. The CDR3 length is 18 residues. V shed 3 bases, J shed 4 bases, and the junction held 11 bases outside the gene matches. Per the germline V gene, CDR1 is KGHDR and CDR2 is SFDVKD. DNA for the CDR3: TGTGCCACCAGTGATCCCCCCGTTGGAGCGGGAGGCACCGGGGAGCTGTTTTTT. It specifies CATSDPPVGAGGTGELFF.

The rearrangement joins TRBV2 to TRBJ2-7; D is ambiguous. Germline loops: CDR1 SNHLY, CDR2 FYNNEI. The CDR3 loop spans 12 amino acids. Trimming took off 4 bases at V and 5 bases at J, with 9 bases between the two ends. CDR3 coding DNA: TGTGCCAGCAGTGCAAGCAGCGACGAGCAGTACTTC. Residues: CASSASSDEQYF. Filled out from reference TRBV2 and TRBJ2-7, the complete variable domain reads EPEVTQTPSHQVTQMGQEVILRCVPISNHLYFYWYRQILGQKVEFLVSFYNNEISEKSEIFDDQFSVERPDGSNFTLKIRSTKLEDSAMYFCASSASSDEQYFGPGTRLTVT.

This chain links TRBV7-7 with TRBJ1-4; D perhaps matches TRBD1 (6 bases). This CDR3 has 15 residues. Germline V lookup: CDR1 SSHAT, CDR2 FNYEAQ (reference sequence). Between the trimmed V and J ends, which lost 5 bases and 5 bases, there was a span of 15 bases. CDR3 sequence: CASSQTQGRNEKLFF. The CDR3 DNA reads TGTGCCAGCAGCCAAACGCAGGGGAGAAATGAAAAACTGTTTTTT. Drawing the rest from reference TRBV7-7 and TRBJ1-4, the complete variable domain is GAGVSQSPRYKVTKRGQDVTLRCDPISSHATLYWYQQALGQGPEFLTYFNYEAQPDKSGLPSDRFSAERPEGSISTLTIQRTEQRDSAMYRCASSQTQGRNEKLFFGSGTQLSVL.

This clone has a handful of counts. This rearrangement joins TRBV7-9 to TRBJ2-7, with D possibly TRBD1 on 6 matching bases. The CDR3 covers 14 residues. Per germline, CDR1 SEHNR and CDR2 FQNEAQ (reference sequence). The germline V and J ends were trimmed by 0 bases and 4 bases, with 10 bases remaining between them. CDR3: CASSLAGAVYEQYF. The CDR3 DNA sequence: TGTGCCAGCAGCTTAGCGGGGGCAGTGTACGAGCAGTACTTC. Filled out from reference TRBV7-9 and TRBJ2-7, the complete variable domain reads DTGVSQNPRHKITKRGQNVTFRCDPISEHNRLYWYRQTLGQGPEFLTYFQNEAQLEKSRLLSDRFSAERPKGSFSTLEIQRTEQGDSAMYLCASSLAGAVYEQYFGPGTRLTVT.

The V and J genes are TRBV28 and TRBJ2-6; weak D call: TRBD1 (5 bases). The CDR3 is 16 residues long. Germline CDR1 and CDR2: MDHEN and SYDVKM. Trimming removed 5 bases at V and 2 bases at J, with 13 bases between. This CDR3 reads CASSQYTGAGANVLTF. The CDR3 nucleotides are TGTGCCAGCAGTCAGTACACAGGTGCTGGGGCCAACGTCCTGACTTTC.

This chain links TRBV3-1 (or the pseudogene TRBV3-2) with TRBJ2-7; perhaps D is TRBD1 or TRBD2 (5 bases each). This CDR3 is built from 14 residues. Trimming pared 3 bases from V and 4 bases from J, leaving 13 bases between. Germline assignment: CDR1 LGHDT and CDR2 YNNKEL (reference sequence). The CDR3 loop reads CASSQPGRAYEQYF. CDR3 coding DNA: TGTGCCAGCAGCCAGCCGGGACGGGCATACGAGCAGTACTTC.

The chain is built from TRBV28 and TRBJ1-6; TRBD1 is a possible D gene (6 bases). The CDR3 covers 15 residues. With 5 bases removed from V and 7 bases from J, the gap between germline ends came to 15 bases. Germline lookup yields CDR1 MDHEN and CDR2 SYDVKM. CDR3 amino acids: CASSLYRAGNSPLHF. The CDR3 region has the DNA TGTGCCAGCAGTCTCTACAGGGCCGGGAATTCACCCCTCCACTTT.

CDR3 residues: CASSQAKNIQYF. CDR3 in DNA: TGTGCCAGTTCGCAAGCCAAAAACATTCAGTACTTC. This rearrangement joins TRBV19 to TRBJ2-4; no definite D call. Germline V CDR1 and CDR2: LNHDA, SQIVND (reference sequence). This CDR3 has 12 residues. Trimming left V 8 bases short and J 0 bases short, with 5 bases between.

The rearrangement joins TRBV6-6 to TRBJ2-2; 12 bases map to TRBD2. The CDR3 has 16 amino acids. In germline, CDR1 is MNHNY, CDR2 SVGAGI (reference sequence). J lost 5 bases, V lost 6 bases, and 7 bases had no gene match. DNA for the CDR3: TGTGCCAGCAGGGGCCGGACTAGCGGGAAGACCGGGGAGCTGTTTTTT. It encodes CASRGRTSGKTGELFF.

This chain's CDR3 is CASSPPTMTGEYGYTF. The CDR3, as DNA: TGTGCCAGCAGCCCCCCAACGATGACAGGGGAATATGGCTACACCTTC. The chain links TRBV7-9 to TRBJ1-2; 8 bases are a match to TRBD1. CDR1 is SEHNR and CDR2 is FQNEAQ in the germline V gene (reference sequence). The CDR3 totals 16 residues. Trimming removed 5 bases from V and 5 bases from J; junction bases left unmatched: 13. The entire variable domain, with the rest obtained from reference TRBV7-9 and TRBJ1-2, is as follows: DTGVSQNPRHKITKRGQNVTFRCDPISEHNRLYWYRQTLGQGPEFLTYFQNEAQLEKSRLLSDRFSAERPKGSFSTLEIQRTEQGDSAMYLCASSPPTMTGEYGYTFGSGTRLTVV.

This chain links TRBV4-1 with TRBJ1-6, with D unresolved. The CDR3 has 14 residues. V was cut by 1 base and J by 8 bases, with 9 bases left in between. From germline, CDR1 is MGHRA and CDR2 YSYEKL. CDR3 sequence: CASSQATSYSPLHF. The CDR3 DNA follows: TGCGCCAGCAGCCAAGCGACTTCATATTCACCCCTCCACTTT.

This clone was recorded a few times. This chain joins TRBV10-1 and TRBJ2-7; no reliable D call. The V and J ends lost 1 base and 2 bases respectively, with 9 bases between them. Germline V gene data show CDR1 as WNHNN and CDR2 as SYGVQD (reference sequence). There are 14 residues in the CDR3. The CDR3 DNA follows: TGCGCCAGCAGTGAGTTTATAGACCCCTACGAGCAGTACTTC. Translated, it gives CASSEFIDPYEQYF.

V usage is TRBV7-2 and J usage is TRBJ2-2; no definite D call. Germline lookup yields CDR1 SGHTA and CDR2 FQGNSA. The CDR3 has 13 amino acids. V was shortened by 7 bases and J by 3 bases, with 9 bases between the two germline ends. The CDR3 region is CASTRIHTGELFF. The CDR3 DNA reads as TGTGCCAGCACCAGGATCCACACCGGGGAGCTGTTTTTT.

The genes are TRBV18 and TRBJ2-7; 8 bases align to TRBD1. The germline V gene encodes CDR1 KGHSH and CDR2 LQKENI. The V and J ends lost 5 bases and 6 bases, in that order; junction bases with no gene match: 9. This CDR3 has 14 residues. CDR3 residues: CASSSNTGTGEQYF. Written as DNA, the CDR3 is TGTGCCAGCTCATCGAATACAGGGACAGGCGAGCAGTACTTC.

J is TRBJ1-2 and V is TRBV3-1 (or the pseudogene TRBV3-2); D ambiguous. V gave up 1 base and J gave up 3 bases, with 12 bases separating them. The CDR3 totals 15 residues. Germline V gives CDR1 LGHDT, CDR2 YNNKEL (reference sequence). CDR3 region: CASSQVALRDYGYTF. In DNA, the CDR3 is TGTGCCAGCAGCCAAGTGGCCCTGAGGGACTATGGCTACACCTTC.

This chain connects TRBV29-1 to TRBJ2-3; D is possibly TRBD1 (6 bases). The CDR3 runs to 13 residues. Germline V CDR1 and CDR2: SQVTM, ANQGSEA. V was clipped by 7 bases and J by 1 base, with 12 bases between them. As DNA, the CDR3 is TGCAGCGCGGAGGCAGGGGGCACAGATACGCAGTATTTT. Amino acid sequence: CSAEAGGTDTQYF.

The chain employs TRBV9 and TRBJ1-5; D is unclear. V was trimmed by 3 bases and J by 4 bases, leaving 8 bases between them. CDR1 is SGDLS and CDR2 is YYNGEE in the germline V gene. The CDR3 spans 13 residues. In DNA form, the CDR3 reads TGTGCCAGCAGCGAGGGTTTTAATCAGCCCCAGCATTTT. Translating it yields CASSEGFNQPQHF. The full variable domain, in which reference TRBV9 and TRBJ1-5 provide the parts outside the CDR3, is DSGVTQTPKHLITATGQRVTLRCSPRSGDLSVYWYQQSLDQGLQFLIQYYNGEERAKGNILERFSAQQFPDLHSELNLSSLELGDSALYFCASSEGFNQPQHFGDGTRLSIL.

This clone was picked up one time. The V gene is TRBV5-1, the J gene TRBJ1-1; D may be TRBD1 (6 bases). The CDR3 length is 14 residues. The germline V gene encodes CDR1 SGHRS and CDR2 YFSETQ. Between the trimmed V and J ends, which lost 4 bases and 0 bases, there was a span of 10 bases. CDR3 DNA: TGCGCCAGCAGCGCGGACAGCATGAACACTGAAGCTTTCTTT. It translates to CASSADSMNTEAFF.